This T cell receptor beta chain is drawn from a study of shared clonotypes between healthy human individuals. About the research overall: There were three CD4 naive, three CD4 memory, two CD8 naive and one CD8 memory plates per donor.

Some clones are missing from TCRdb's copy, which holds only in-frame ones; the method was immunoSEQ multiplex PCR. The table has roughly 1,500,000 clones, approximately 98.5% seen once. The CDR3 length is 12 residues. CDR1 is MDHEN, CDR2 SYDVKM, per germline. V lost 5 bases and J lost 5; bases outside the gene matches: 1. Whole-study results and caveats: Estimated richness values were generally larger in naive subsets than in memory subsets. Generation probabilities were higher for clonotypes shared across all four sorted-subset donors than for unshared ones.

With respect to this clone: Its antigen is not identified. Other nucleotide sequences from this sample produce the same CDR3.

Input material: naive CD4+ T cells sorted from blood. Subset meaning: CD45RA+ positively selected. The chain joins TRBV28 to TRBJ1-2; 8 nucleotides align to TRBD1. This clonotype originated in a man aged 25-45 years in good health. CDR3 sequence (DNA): TGTGCCAGCAGTCGACAGGGGTATGGCTACACCTTC. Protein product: CASSRQGYGYTF.